The 28 T cell receptor beta chains listed next were all sequenced from one sample in a study of T cell repertoires in cytomegalovirus infection (dated by TCRdb to between 2018 and 2021). The sequencing machine was an Illumina HiSeq 1500. The raw public data were reprocessed by TCRdb itself: fastp quality trimming at Q25, MiXCR clonotype calling, in-frame beta chains only. Rows with one shared CDR3 protein collapse into an entry with the most common genes and DNA. The sample table holds 300,000 or so distinct CDR3 sequences, of which roughly a tenth were seen once. The ten most abundant clones make up less than 3% of the sample. Sequencing was done on a sample of PBMCs. Every receptor here comes from a human donor in good health (CMV status not recorded). Some clones in this sample may be carry-over from other donors' samples.

The sample holds one count of this clonotype. The chain employs TRBV6-5 and TRBJ1-4; tentative D call: TRBD1 (5 bases). This CDR3 contains 14 residues. V was cut by 10 bases and J by 7 bases, with 19 bases left in between. Germline CDR1 is MNHEY and CDR2 is SVGAGI. CDR3 nucleotides: TGTGCCACCGATGGGGCCGGGGGTTGTGAAAAACTGTTTTTT. Translation gives CATDGAGGCEKLFF.

The table lists this clonotype with many counts. The chain carries TRBV10-3 and TRBJ2-5, with 9 bases that match TRBD1. The CDR3 is 15 amino acids. Looked up from germline, CDR1 is ENHRY and CDR2 is SYGVKD. After removal of 4 bases from V and 3 bases from J, the junction contained 6 bases not matched to a gene. CDR3 DNA: TGTGCCATCAGTGGTACAGGGGGCGCAGAAGAGACCCAGTACTTC. It specifies CAISGTGGAEETQYF.

This clonotype was picked up many times. V is TRBV6-1 and J is TRBJ2-7; 8 nucleotides line up with TRBD2. Per the germline V gene, CDR1 is MNHNS and CDR2 is SASEGT. The CDR3 runs 15 residues. V shed 7 bases, J shed 6 bases, and the junction held 14 bases outside the gene matches. The CDR3 DNA follows: TGTGCCAGCAACGCCCCCGGCGGGGGGCGTCCCGAGCAGTACGTC. The encoded protein is CASNAPGGGRPEQYV.

This chain connects TRBV7-9 to TRBJ2-3; a possible D gene is TRBD1 (6 bases). The V gene lost 3 bases and the J gene lost 2 bases, with 9 bases spanning the gap. This CDR3 region has 14 residues. Germline V gene lookup returns CDR1 SEHNR and CDR2 FQNEAQ (reference sequence). The CDR3 sequence: CASSLDSYTDTQYF. DNA of the CDR3: TGTGCCAGCAGCTTGGACAGCTACACAGATACGCAGTATTTT. The variable domain in full, with the rest retrieved from reference TRBV7-9 and TRBJ2-3, is DTGVSQNPRHKITKRGQNVTFRCDPISEHNRLYWYRQTLGQGPEFLTYFQNEAQLEKSRLLSDRFSAERPKGSFSTLEIQRTEQGDSAMYLCASSLDSYTDTQYFGPGTRLTVL.

On this clonotype itself: This may be a read error: a much more frequent sequence differs by one nucleotide. The CDR3 sequence: CANSRRQGGSSYNEQFF. Here the CDR3 DNA reads TGTGCCAACAGTCGACGGCAAGGGGGGAGCTCCTACAATGAGCAGTTCTTC. The J gene is TRBJ2-1, the V gene TRBV27; D tentatively fits TRBD1 or TRBD2 (6 bases each). The germline gives CDR1 MNHEY, CDR2 SMNVEV (reference sequence). CDR3 size: 17 residues.

This clonotype was seen many times. The rearrangement uses TRBV7-9 and TRBJ2-2; D not certain. CDR3 size: 16 residues. Trimming left V 5 bases short and J 0 bases short, with 13 bases between. Per germline, CDR1 SEHNR and CDR2 FQNEAQ (reference sequence). CDR3: CASSPRTVTNTGELFF. The CDR3 DNA reads TGTGCCAGCAGCCCCCGAACAGTTACGAACACCGGGGAGCTGTTTTTT.

The CDR3 loop is CSARLQGGASSYEQYF. CDR3 nucleotides: TGCAGTGCTAGATTGCAGGGTGGAGCTTCATCCTACGAGCAGTACTTC. V gene TRBV20-1 combines with J gene TRBJ2-7, with D possibly TRBD1 on 5 matching bases. V lost 2 bases and J lost 1, with 18 bases in between. This CDR3 has 16 amino acids. CDR1 and CDR2 from the germline V gene are DFQATT and SNEGSKA (reference sequence).

This clonotype has at least ten counts. J is TRBJ2-1 and V is TRBV5-5; D possibly corresponds to TRBD2 (5 bases). V lost 6 bases and J lost 0, with 16 bases in between. Germline CDR1 and CDR2: SGHKS and YYEKEE (reference sequence). This CDR3 spans 16 amino acids. CDR3 amino acids: CASIPQTGSSYNEQFF. The DNA for the CDR3 is TGTGCCAGCATCCCTCAAACGGGGAGCTCCTACAATGAGCAGTTCTTC.

This clonotype came up many times. The chain has TRBV7-2 and TRBJ2-4; D is possibly TRBD1 or TRBD2 (7 bases each). The germline gives CDR1 SGHTA, CDR2 FQGNSA. Trimming stripped 3 bases from V and 7 bases from J, with 16 bases between. This CDR3 is 15 amino acids long. The CDR3 sequence is CASSFTGDGGNIQYF. The CDR3 nucleotides read TGTGCCAGCAGCTTCACAGGGGACGGGGGGAACATTCAGTACTTC.

This clonotype showed up many times. The chain couples TRBV11-3 to TRBJ2-2, with D uncertain. Trimming removed 3 bases at V and 6 bases at J, with 5 bases between. This CDR3 spans 12 amino acids. Germline-derived CDR1 and CDR2 are SGHNT and YENEEA. The CDR3 DNA follows: TGTGCCAGCAGCTTTCTCGCCGGGGAGCTGTTTTTT. As protein: CASSFLAGELFF. Looking up the rest from reference TRBV11-3 and TRBJ2-2 gives the full variable domain: EAGVVQSPRYKIIEKKQPVAFWCNPISGHNTLYWYLQNLGQGPELLIRYENEEAVDDSQLPKDRFSAERLKGVDSTLKIQPAELGDSAVYLCASSFLAGELFFGEGSRLTVL.

This clonotype was counted a few times. The chain uses TRBV28 and TRBJ1-3; D gene ambiguous. V dropped 6 bases and J dropped 0 bases, with 12 bases sitting between them. CDR3 length: 15 amino acids. CDR1 MDHEN and CDR2 SYDVKM come from the germline V gene. In DNA, the CDR3 is TGTGCCAGCAGCTCCCCAGGCTTCTCTGGAAACACCATATATTTT. This translates into CASSSPGFSGNTIYF.

This clonotype was picked up many times. The gene calls are TRBV4-3 and TRBJ2-5; TRBD2 matches at 8 bases. Germline loops: CDR1 LGHNA, CDR2 YSLEER. This CDR3 has 16 amino acids. Trimming at V came to 0 bases and at J to 4 bases, leaving 7 bases not matched to a gene. The CDR3 nucleotides are TGCGCCAGCAGCCAAGATCGGTCCAGCGGGGGAGAGACCCAGTACTTC. It specifies CASSQDRSSGGETQYF.

At least ten counts were recorded for this clonotype. The chain links TRBV7-9 to TRBJ1-1; tentative D call: TRBD1 (5 bases). This CDR3 spans 17 amino acids. Trimming left V 0 bases short and J 0 bases short, with 14 bases between. Germline V gives CDR1 SEHNR, CDR2 FQNEAQ (reference sequence). This CDR3 reads CASSLARQGRLNTEAFF. For the CDR3, the DNA is TGTGCCAGCAGCTTAGCGCGTCAGGGACGGCTGAACACTGAAGCTTTCTTT.

The chain uses TRBV6-5 and TRBJ1-1; D perhaps matches TRBD1 (6 bases). Trimming shortened V by 6 bases and J by 3 bases, and 14 bases separated the two germline ends. CDR1 and CDR2 (germline): MNHEY, SVGAGI. CDR3 length: 14 amino acids. The CDR3 nucleotides read TGTGCCAGCAGGGAAGCGGGACACTACACTGAAGCTTTCTTT. Protein: CASREAGHYTEAFF.

Ten or more counts support this clonotype. The chain is built from TRBV5-1 and TRBJ2-7; 10 nucleotides align to TRBD1. The length of the CDR3 is 18 residues. V lost 0 bases, J lost 3 bases, and 12 bases stayed unmatched. Germline V lookup: CDR1 SGHRS, CDR2 YFSETQ. In DNA form, the CDR3 reads TGCGCCAGCAGCTTGGCGGGACAGGGGCGCCTACTGAGCTACGAGCAGTACTTC. Amino acid sequence: CASSLAGQGRLLSYEQYF.

This clonotype has ten or more counts. The chain uses TRBV28 and TRBJ1-4; no firm D call. The germline V and J ends were trimmed by 4 bases and 0 bases, with 12 bases remaining between them. Germline loops: CDR1 MDHEN, CDR2 SYDVKM. The CDR3 spans 16 residues. The CDR3, as DNA: TGTGCCAGCAGTTATCAAGCATCGGCAACTAATGAAAAACTGTTTTTT. Amino acids: CASSYQASATNEKLFF.

In the case of this clonotype: A clone one base away is much larger, so this may be a read error. J is TRBJ1-5 and V is TRBV7-2; D is unclear. V was trimmed by 2 bases and J by 4 bases, leaving 9 bases between them. CDR3 length: 14 residues. CDR1 and CDR2 (germline): SGHTA, FQGNSA. The CDR3 sequence: CASSLTRLNQPQHF. DNA for the CDR3: TGTGCCAGCAGCTTAACCAGGCTGAATCAGCCCCAGCATTTT.

This clonotype was detected ten times or more. This rearrangement joins TRBV19 to TRBJ2-2; weak D call: TRBD2 (6 bases). Germline assignment: CDR1 LNHDA and CDR2 SQIVND (reference sequence). Trimming left V 5 bases short and J 5 bases short, with 12 bases between. The CDR3 runs to 14 residues. The CDR3 here is CASSPPAGTGELFF. DNA for the CDR3: TGTGCCAGTAGTCCCCCTGCGGGGACCGGGGAGCTGTTTTTT.

This clonotype was picked up many times. This sequence joins TRBV20-1 and TRBJ2-5; weak D call: TRBD1 (5 bases). V was shortened by 1 base and J by 7 bases, with 16 bases between the two germline ends. Germline V CDR1 and CDR2: DFQATT, SNEGSKA (reference sequence). The CDR3 has 14 residues. CDR3 in amino acids: CSARAPQGLGTQYF. In DNA, the CDR3 is TGCAGTGCTAGAGCCCCCCAGGGTTTAGGGACCCAGTACTTC.

The sample holds many counts of this clonotype. This chain links TRBV20-1 with TRBJ2-5; D possibly corresponds to TRBD2 (6 bases). Germline assignment: CDR1 DFQATT and CDR2 SNEGSKA (reference sequence). This CDR3 has 14 residues. V lost 6 bases and J 1 base, leaving 15 bases between the germline ends. The CDR3 reads CSAIGDWTQETQYF. CDR3 DNA: TGCAGTGCCATAGGGGACTGGACCCAAGAGACCCAGTACTTC.

This clonotype was seen repeatedly, ten times or more. This chain connects TRBV7-9 to TRBJ2-3, with D unresolved. The germline V gene encodes CDR1 SEHNR and CDR2 FQNEAQ (reference sequence). The V and J ends lost 5 bases and 0 bases respectively, with 6 bases between them. This CDR3 is 13 amino acids long. The CDR3 spells CASSIISTDTQYF. CDR3 coding DNA: TGTGCCAGCAGCATCATCAGCACAGATACGCAGTATTTT.

This clonotype was counted ten times or more. The J gene is TRBJ1-5, the V gene TRBV27, with no clear D. Germline V gene data show CDR1 as MNHEY and CDR2 as SMNVEV (reference sequence). V lost 0 bases and J lost 2, with 5 bases in between. The CDR3 totals 14 residues. Here the CDR3 reads CASSLSWRNQPQHF. CDR3 in DNA: TGTGCCAGCAGTTTATCGTGGCGCAATCAGCCCCAGCATTTT.

This chain joins TRBV29-1 and TRBJ1-1; no definite D call. Deletions cut 3 bases from V and 4 bases from J, with 12 bases between. This CDR3 is built from 13 residues. Germline values: CDR1 SQVTM, CDR2 ANQGSEA. CDR3 protein: CSVDPGQTTEAFF. As DNA, the CDR3 is TGCAGCGTTGACCCCGGGCAGACCACTGAAGCTTTCTTT.

The chain recombines TRBV5-1 with TRBJ1-3, with 8 bases identical to TRBD1. V was clipped by 4 bases and J by 1 base; unmatched bases: 4. This CDR3 region has 15 residues. Germline assignment: CDR1 SGHRS and CDR2 YFSETQ. The CDR3 coding sequence is TGCGCCAGCAGCCCAGGGGGCGCTTCTGGAAACACCATATATTTT. This translates into CASSPGGASGNTIYF.

This clonotype was counted at least ten times. The rearrangement joins TRBV6-5 to TRBJ2-2; D uncertain. Deletions cut 8 bases from V and 1 base from J, with 5 bases between. Germline V gives CDR1 MNHEY, CDR2 SVGAGI. The CDR3 has 12 residues. CDR3 loop: CASAENTGELFF. CDR3 sequence (DNA): TGTGCCAGCGCGGAGAACACCGGGGAGCTGTTTTTT.

This clonotype occurred many times. This chain's CDR3 is CASSLETNQPQHF. The CDR3 DNA is TGTGCCAGCAGCTTGGAGACCAATCAGCCCCAGCATTTT. V is TRBV7-9 and J is TRBJ1-5; no firm D call. Germline V gene lookup returns CDR1 SEHNR and CDR2 FQNEAQ (reference sequence). The CDR3 totals 13 residues. The V end was cut by 3 bases, the J end by 3 bases, with 6 bases between.

This clonotype was observed at least ten times. The chain is built from TRBV20-1 and TRBJ2-3; perhaps TRBD1 as D (6 bases). The CDR3 is 16 residues long. Germline-derived CDR1 and CDR2 are DFQATT and SNEGSKA (reference sequence). V was cut by 5 bases and J by 2 bases, with 20 bases left in between. DNA of the CDR3: TGCAGTGCTTGCCCCAGGGGTTGCGGTCCCACAGATACGCAGTATTTT. Translation gives CSACPRGCGPTDTQYF.

This clonotype was found many times. The junction does not match germline at one end; this may be a read error. The chain has TRBV19 and TRBJ2-1; D tentatively reads TRBD1 or TRBD2 (5 bases each). There are 13 residues in the CDR3. CDR1 and CDR2 (germline): LNHDA, SQIVND (reference sequence). The CDR3 is CASARRGTAIPSF. DNA of the CDR3: TGTGCCAGTGCTCGAAGAGGGACGGCAATACCGAGCTTC. Supplemented by reference TRBV19 and TRBJ2-1, the full variable domain reads DGGITQSPKYLFRKEGQNVTLSCEQNLNHDAMYWYRQDPGQGLRLIYYSQIVNDFQKGDIAEGYSVSREKKESFPLTVTSAQKNPTAFYLCASARRGTAIPSFGPGTRLTVL.